These 24 T cell receptor beta chains were sequenced from one sample in a study of blood T cell repertoires in COVID-19 (dated by TCRdb to the early 2020s). The library was obtained by the immunoSEQ multiplex PCR assay. TCRdb limited this immuneACCESS table to in-frame rearrangements with V and J called. A share of clones is missing; checked studies link under half to unresolved V genes, and the rest is unexplained. The sample profile shows roughly 160,000 clones; around 85% of them were found once. Around 5.1% of the sample is taken by the ten largest. Sample: PBMCs or T cells enriched from blood (not recorded which). These receptors all stem from a woman in her forties with acute COVID-19.

The chain has TRBV7-9 and TRBJ1-2; 9 nucleotides match TRBD1. The CDR3 is 14 amino acids. V was clipped by 3 bases and J by 8 bases; unmatched bases: 7. Per the germline V gene, CDR1 is SEHNR and CDR2 is FQNEAQ (reference sequence). The CDR3 loop is CASSLAGTGFGYTF. In DNA, the CDR3 is TGTGCCAGCAGCTTGGCCGGGACAGGGTTCGGCTACACCTTC.

The rearrangement joins TRBV5-1 to TRBJ1-2; TRBD1 aligns across 7 bases. Trimming cost V 4 bases and J 2 bases; bases outside gene matches: 5. Germline CDR1 SGHRS, CDR2 YFSETQ. The CDR3 is 14 residues long. The CDR3 DNA reads as TGCGCCAGCAGCCCCGGGACAGCGAACTATGGCTACACCTTC. It yields the protein CASSPGTANYGYTF.

This chain links TRBV6-5 with TRBJ1-6; 9 positions agree with TRBD1. The CDR3 extends over 14 amino acids. Germline loops: CDR1 MNHEY, CDR2 SVGAGI. The V and J ends lost 4 bases and 9 bases, in that order; junction bases with no gene match: 4. The CDR3, as DNA: TGTGCCAGCAGTTTAACAGGGGGCACTTCACCCCTCCACTTT. Encoded protein: CASSLTGGTSPLHF.

The V gene is TRBV19, the J gene TRBJ2-2; the match to TRBD1 covers 9 bases. The CDR3 sequence is 17 residues long. V shed 3 bases, J shed 3 bases, and the junction held 8 bases outside the gene matches. Germline CDR1 is LNHDA and CDR2 is SQIVND (reference sequence). CDR3: CASSMIPGQGYTGELFF. In DNA, the CDR3 is TGTGCCAGTAGTATGATCCCAGGACAGGGGTACACCGGGGAGCTGTTTTTT. The variable domain in full, with the rest retrieved from reference TRBV19 and TRBJ2-2, is DGGITQSPKYLFRKEGQNVTLSCEQNLNHDAMYWYRQDPGQGLRLIYYSQIVNDFQKGDIAEGYSVSREKKESFPLTVTSAQKNPTAFYLCASSMIPGQGYTGELFFGEGSRLTVL.

In DNA, the CDR3 is TGTGCCACCAGTGATCAAGGGACTAGCGGGAGTGAAGGTGAGCAGTTCTTC. Its protein product is CATSDQGTSGSEGEQFF. The rearrangement joins TRBV24-1 to TRBJ2-1, with 14 bases identical to TRBD2. J was trimmed by 9 bases and V by 3 bases; bases with no gene match: 9. The CDR3 has 17 residues. The V gene's germline CDR1 is KGHDR and CDR2 SFDVKD.

This chain joins TRBV6-5 and TRBJ1-2; TRBD1 is a possible D gene (5 bases). The germline V gene has CDR1 MNHEY and CDR2 SVGAGI. CDR3 length equals 14 residues. The ends were cut back, 6 bases at V and 3 bases at J, with 14 bases in the middle. CDR3 sequence reads: CASSITGGDYGYTF. The CDR3 nucleotides are TGTGCCAGCAGCATTACGGGAGGGGACTATGGCTACACCTTC.

The chain joins TRBV18 to TRBJ1-1; tentatively, D is TRBD1 (6 bases). Per the germline V gene, CDR1 is KGHSH and CDR2 is LQKENI. V dropped 1 base and J dropped 8 bases, with 11 bases sitting between them. This CDR3 has 13 residues. The CDR3 DNA sequence: TGTGCCAGCTCACCACAGGGGCAGGGGGAAGCTTTCTTT. This translates into CASSPQGQGEAFF.

This chain joins TRBV19 and TRBJ2-3; a weak D match, TRBD1 (5 bases). This CDR3 contains 16 residues. V dropped 3 bases and J dropped 2 bases, with 15 bases sitting between them. Germline V CDR1 and CDR2: LNHDA, SQIVND (reference sequence). This CDR3 is CASSIGASRTTDTQYF. The CDR3 region has the DNA TGTGCCAGTAGTATTGGGGCCTCTCGAACCACAGATACGCAGTATTTT.

This chain uses TRBV6-5 with TRBJ2-3; D unresolved. Germline V gene sequence: CDR1 MNHEY, CDR2 SVGAGI. The germline V and J ends were trimmed by 0 bases and 3 bases, with 7 bases remaining between them. The CDR3 is 14 amino acids. The CDR3: CASSYSRTTDTQYF. The CDR3 bases are TGTGCCAGCAGTTACTCCCGAACTACAGATACGCAGTATTTT.

This chain uses TRBV10-3 with TRBJ2-7, with 10 bases matching TRBD1. Germline trimming cut 5 bases from V and 4 bases from J; bases unmatched to any gene: 11. Germline CDR1 ENHRY, CDR2 SYGVKD. This CDR3 has 16 residues. The CDR3 sequence is CAISSDRGLKMYEQYF. DNA for the CDR3: TGTGCCATCAGTAGTGACAGGGGGCTGAAAATGTACGAGCAGTACTTC.

The chain uses TRBV7-8 and TRBJ2-7, with 8 bases fitting TRBD2. The CDR3 runs 15 residues. After removal of 4 bases from V and 2 bases from J, the junction contained 7 bases not matched to a gene. Germline-derived CDR1 and CDR2 are SGHVS and FQNEAQ. DNA for the CDR3: TGTGCCAGCAGCTCCCAGCGGGAGATACCCTACGAGCAGTACGTC. Its protein is CASSSQREIPYEQYV.

The genes are TRBV9 and TRBJ2-3; the match to TRBD2 covers 7 bases. V shed 4 bases and J 2 bases; nucleotides not matched to a gene: 16. CDR1 is SGDLS and CDR2 is YYNGEE in the germline V gene. The CDR3 runs 18 residues. The CDR3 region has the DNA TGTGCCAGCAGCAACGGGGGAGGGAGGAACCCCTTCACAGATACGCAGTATTTT. Translated, it gives CASSNGGGRNPFTDTQYF.

This clone was counted only a few times. V is TRBV7-8 and J is TRBJ2-1; 7 nucleotides agree with TRBD2. The CDR3 loop spans 16 amino acids. Germline V CDR1 and CDR2: SGHVS, FQNEAQ. Losses at the gene ends were 6 bases for V and 10 bases for J; bases not matched to a gene: 18. The DNA for the CDR3 is TGTGCCAGCAGTACCGTGGGGAGGGGCTCAATGCGAGAGCAGTTCTTC. Amino acids: CASSTVGRGSMREQFF.

This chain joins TRBV23-1 and TRBJ1-2; D unresolved. TRBV23-1 carries the ORF label, with uncertain function. Trimming took off 4 bases at V and 8 bases at J, with 11 bases between the two ends. This CDR3 has 12 residues. The CDR3 nucleotides read TGCGCCAGCAGTCGAACCTCGGAGGGCTACACCTTC. Translation: CASSRTSEGYTF.

This clone was seen a few times. The chain has TRBV2 and TRBJ2-5, with 10 bases matching TRBD1. Germline assignment: CDR1 SNHLY and CDR2 FYNNEI. CDR3 length: 16 amino acids. Trimming cost V 4 bases and J 5 bases; bases outside gene matches: 10. This chain's CDR3 is CASSVNKGTGVETQYF. The CDR3 nucleotides read TGTGCCAGCAGTGTAAATAAGGGGACAGGGGTTGAGACCCAGTACTTC.

The chain joins TRBV5-1 to TRBJ1-1; a weak D match, TRBD1 (6 bases). Germline CDR1 reads SGHRS; CDR2 reads YFSETQ. The CDR3 sequence is 16 residues long. Trimming took off 2 bases at V and 0 bases at J, with 14 bases between the two ends. This chain's CDR3 is CASSLTIGQMNTEAFF. The CDR3 nucleotides are TGCGCCAGCAGCTTAACCATTGGACAGATGAACACTGAAGCTTTCTTT.

The V call is TRBV7-6, the J call TRBJ2-1, with 9 positions matching TRBD2. CDR3 length: 15 residues. Trimming took 4 bases from V and 4 from J; bases not matched to a gene: 5. Germline V gene lookup returns CDR1 SGHVS and CDR2 FNYEAQ. Written as DNA, the CDR3 is TGTGCCAGCAGCTCTCTAGCGGGGTTATACAATGAGCAGTTCTTC. As protein: CASSSLAGLYNEQFF.

The chain joins TRBV4-1 to TRBJ2-3, with D possibly TRBD2 on 7 matching bases. The CDR3 is made up of 17 amino acids. V was cut by 0 bases and J by 2 bases, with 15 bases left in between. CDR1 is MGHRA and CDR2 is YSYEKL in the germline V gene. CDR3 protein: CASSQDSDAGATDTQYF. The CDR3 DNA follows: TGCGCCAGCAGCCAAGATTCGGACGCGGGGGCCACAGATACGCAGTATTTT.

V is TRBV5-4 and J is TRBJ2-5; 9 bases are shared with TRBD1. CDR1 is SGHNT and CDR2 is YYREEE in the germline V gene (reference sequence). V was pared by 4 bases and J by 2 bases, with 9 bases of the junction left unmatched. The CDR3 runs 16 residues. The CDR3 coding sequence is TGTGCCAGCAGCCCTCACGGACAGGGGAAACAAGAGACCCAGTACTTC. Translating it yields CASSPHGQGKQETQYF. The whole variable domain, remainder taken from reference TRBV5-4 and TRBJ2-5, is ETGVTQSPTHLIKTRGQQVTLRCSSQSGHNTVSWYQQALGQGPQFIFQYYREEENGRGNFPPRFSGLQFPNYSSELNVNALELDDSALYLCASSPHGQGKQETQYFGPGTRLLVL.

The chain recombines TRBV6-5 with TRBJ1-5, with a tentative D call TRBD1 (5 bases). The V and J ends lost 6 bases and 5 bases respectively, with 17 bases between them. The CDR3 is 15 amino acids. Germline V gene data show CDR1 as MNHEY and CDR2 as SVGAGI. In DNA, the CDR3 is TGTGCCAGCAGCTTGCCGCGACAGTACGATCAGCCCCAGCATTTT. The encoded protein is CASSLPRQYDQPQHF.

The chain couples TRBV30 to TRBJ1-6; no definite D call. In germline, CDR1 is GTSNPN, CDR2 SVGIG (reference sequence). With 6 bases removed from V and 10 bases from J, the gap between germline ends came to 16 bases. This CDR3 region has 13 residues. The CDR3 region is CACSPQVRSPLHF. DNA for the CDR3: TGTGCCTGCTCCCCCCAGGTTCGGTCACCCCTCCACTTT.

Of note for this clone: The junction does not match germline at one end; this may be a read error. The V call is TRBV29-1, the J call TRBJ2-3; a weak D match, TRBD2 (6 bases). The CDR3 has 13 residues. Germline assignment: CDR1 SQVTM and CDR2 ANQGSEA. Here the CDR3 DNA reads TGCAGCGTTGACGGGAGTAGCATAGATACGCAGTATTTT. Its translation is CSVDGSSIDTQYF.

This sequence joins TRBV7-3 and TRBJ2-1; no definite D call. The CDR3 contains 13 residues. V was shortened by 3 bases and J by 8 bases, with 11 bases between the two germline ends. The germline gives CDR1 SGHTA, CDR2 FQGTGA. The CDR3 sequence: CASSFEWSDEQFF. CDR3 DNA: TGTGCCAGCAGCTTCGAATGGAGTGATGAGCAGTTCTTC.

This clone was observed a few times. The chain links TRBV5-8 to TRBJ2-1; D is uncertain. The length of the CDR3 is 17 residues. The V gene lost 2 bases and the J gene lost 2 bases, with 17 bases spanning the gap. CDR1 is SGHTS, CDR2 YDEGEE, per germline. As DNA, the CDR3 is TGTGCCAGCAGCTTTTATCCAGGCTACAACACCTACAATGAGCAGTTCTTC. Translation gives CASSFYPGYNTYNEQFF.